What follows is one T cell receptor (beta chain) and its context. The antigen is undetermined. This record belongs to a study of T cell responses to AZD1222 COVID-19 vaccine. Study-wide context: Second-dose recipients at about 4 or about 12 weeks were treated as one pooled group.

Data came from immunoSEQ multiplex PCR; TCRdb stores just in-frame clones and leaves some out. The sample yields around 130,000 clones, 93% seen once. Germline CDR1 reads SGHKS; CDR2 reads YYEKEE (reference sequence). This CDR3 is built from 14 residues. V lost 1 base to trimming and J lost 2 bases, with 9 bases between them. Regarding the study as a whole: Nearly half of spike-specific TCRs reportedly go after variant regions that carry no mutations. Spike-specific TCRs gained breadth and depth after people received two AZD1222 doses. White British people made up most donors, females outnumbered males, and clonal diversity was possibly underestimated.

This sequence originates from an adult in good health. This specimen consisted of peripheral blood, obtained on day 0 of AZD1222 vaccination. The rearrangement uses TRBV5-5 and TRBJ2-5; no firm D call. The CDR3 sequence is CASSLPGGQETQYF. CDR3 coding DNA: TGTGCCAGCAGCTTGCCTGGCGGACAAGAGACCCAGTACTTC. Full variable domain (missing parts from reference TRBV5-5 and TRBJ2-5): DAGVTQSPTHLIKTRGQQVTLRCSPISGHKSVSWYQQVLGQGPQFIFQYYEKEERGRGNFPDRFSARQFPNYSSELNVNALLLGDSALYLCASSLPGGQETQYFGPGTRLLVL.